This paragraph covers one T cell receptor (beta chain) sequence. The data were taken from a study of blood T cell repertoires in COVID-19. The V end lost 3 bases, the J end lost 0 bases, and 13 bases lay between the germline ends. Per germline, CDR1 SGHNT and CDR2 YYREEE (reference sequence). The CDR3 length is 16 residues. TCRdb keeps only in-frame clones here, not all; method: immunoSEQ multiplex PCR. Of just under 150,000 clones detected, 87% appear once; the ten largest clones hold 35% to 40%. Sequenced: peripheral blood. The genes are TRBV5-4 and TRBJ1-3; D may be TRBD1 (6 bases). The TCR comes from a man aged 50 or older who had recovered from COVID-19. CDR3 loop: CASSSDLQGSGNTIYF. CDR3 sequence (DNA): TGTGCCAGCAGCTCGGACCTACAGGGCTCTGGAAACACCATATATTTT.